This T cell receptor (beta chain) was captured in a study of identical twins. There are many counts of this clonotype. Its antigen is not known. Each CDR3 protein gets one entry after TCRdb re-called the 5' RACE reads with MiXCR. This sample has roughly 1.6 million distinct CDR3 sequences; around 33% occur once, and the top ten carry approximately 0.29%. The CDR3 covers 15 residues. Germline lookup yields CDR1 MDHEN and CDR2 SYDVKM. J lost 2 bases, V lost 6 bases, and 8 bases had no gene match. Broader study findings: The authors drew conclusions from cross-sectional statistical analysis rather than following the same donors.

Sequencing was carried out using cord blood. The V gene is TRBV28, the J gene TRBJ2-7, with 9 positions matching TRBD2. The TCR comes from a newborn girl in good health. CDR3 amino acids: CASSFLAGATYEQYF. CDR3 coding DNA: TGTGCCAGCAGCTTTTTAGCGGGGGCCACCTACGAGCAGTACTTC.